This TCR beta chain was sequenced during a study of cytomegalovirus exposure and HLA in healthy donors. Study-wide findings and caveats: TCR beta V- and J-gene trimming, according to a later analysis, was linked to a missense DCLRE1C variant. Highly shared sequence variants in one cluster were likely a sequencing artifact. As a later analysis showed, several of the most significant clusters appeared to be linked to common viral pathogens.

A multiplex PCR was run with 60 Vbeta primers and 13 Jbeta primers. Measured with immunoSEQ multiplex PCR; TCRdb has only the in-frame clones, and not every one. The table lists 160,000 or so clones, about 80% of them singletons. Comment on this clone: Its specificity is unknown.

Germline assignment: CDR1 SQVTM and CDR2 ANQGSEA. This CDR3 region has 13 residues. V gave up 4 bases and J gave up 7 bases, with 16 bases separating them. The rearrangement links TRBV29-1 to TRBJ2-5, with D maybe TRBD1 (5 bases). This TCR was sampled from a man aged 35 to 55 in good health and CMV-seronegative. The sequencing sample was made of PBMCs. In DNA form, the CDR3 reads TGCAGCGTTGGGGGCCCTGGGGTCCCGACCCAGTACTTC. Protein: CSVGGPGVPTQYF.